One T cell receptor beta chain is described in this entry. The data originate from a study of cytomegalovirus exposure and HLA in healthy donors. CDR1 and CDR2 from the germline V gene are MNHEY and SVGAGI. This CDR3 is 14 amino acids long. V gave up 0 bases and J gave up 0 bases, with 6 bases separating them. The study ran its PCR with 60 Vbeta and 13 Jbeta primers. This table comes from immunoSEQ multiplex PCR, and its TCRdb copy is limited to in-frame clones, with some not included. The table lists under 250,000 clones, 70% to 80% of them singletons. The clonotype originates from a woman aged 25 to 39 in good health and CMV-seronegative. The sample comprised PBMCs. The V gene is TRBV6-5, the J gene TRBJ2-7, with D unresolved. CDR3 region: CASSYSASSYEQYF. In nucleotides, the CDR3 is TGTGCCAGCAGTTACTCCGCCAGCTCCTACGAGCAGTACTTC.